This T cell receptor beta chain emerged from a study of shared clonotypes between healthy human individuals. Overall study context: Researchers assigned three CD4 naive, three CD4 memory, two CD8 naive and one CD8 memory plate to each donor.

Concerning this clone itself: Antigen unknown.

Produced via immunoSEQ multiplex PCR; TCRdb's table is partial and in-frame only. This table holds about 980,000 clones, over 75% found once. The CDR3 covers 11 residues. After removal of 3 bases from V and 12 bases from J, the junction contained 4 bases not matched to a gene. Per the germline V gene, CDR1 is SGHTA and CDR2 is FQGNSA. General study findings and limits: Approximately 4.6% of naive CD4 clonotypes were shared across a few donors.

The gene calls are TRBV7-2 and TRBJ1-2, with 7 bases matching TRBD1. The origin of this receptor is a man aged 18-30 years in good health. The sample taken for sequencing was memory CD4+ T cells sorted from blood. Described subset: CD45RA-negative fraction. CDR3 nucleotides: TGTGCCAGCAGCTTCTCAGGGGGTAACACCTTC. As protein: CASSFSGGNTF.